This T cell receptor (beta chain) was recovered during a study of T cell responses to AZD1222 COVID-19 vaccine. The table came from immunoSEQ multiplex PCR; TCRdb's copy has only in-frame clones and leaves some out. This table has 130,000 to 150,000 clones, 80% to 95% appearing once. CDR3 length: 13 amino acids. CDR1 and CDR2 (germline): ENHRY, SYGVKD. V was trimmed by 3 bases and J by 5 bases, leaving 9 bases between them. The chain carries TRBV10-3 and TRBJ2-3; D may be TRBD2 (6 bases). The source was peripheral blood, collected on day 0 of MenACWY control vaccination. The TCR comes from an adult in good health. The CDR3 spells CAISEREVDTQYF. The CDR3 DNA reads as TGTGCCATCAGTGAAAGGGAGGTAGATACGCAGTATTTT.